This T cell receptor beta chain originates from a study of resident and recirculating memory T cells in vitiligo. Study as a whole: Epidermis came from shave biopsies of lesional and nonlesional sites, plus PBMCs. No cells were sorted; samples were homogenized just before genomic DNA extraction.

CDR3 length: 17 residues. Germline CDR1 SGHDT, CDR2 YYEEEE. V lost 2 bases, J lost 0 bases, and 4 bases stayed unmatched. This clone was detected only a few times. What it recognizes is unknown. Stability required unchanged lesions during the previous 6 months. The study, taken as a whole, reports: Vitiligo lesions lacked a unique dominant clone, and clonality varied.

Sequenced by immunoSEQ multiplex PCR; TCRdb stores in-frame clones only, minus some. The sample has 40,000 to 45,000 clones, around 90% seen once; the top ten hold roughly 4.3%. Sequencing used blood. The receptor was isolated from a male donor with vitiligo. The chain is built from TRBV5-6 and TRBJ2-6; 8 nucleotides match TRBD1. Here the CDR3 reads CASSLNRGNSGANVLTF. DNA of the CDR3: TGTGCCAGCAGCTTAAACAGGGGGAACTCTGGGGCCAACGTCCTGACTTTC.